This T cell receptor (beta chain) was documented in a study of shared clonotypes between healthy human individuals. Those who donated were healthy HIV-negative adults, with no recent acute infections or vaccinations reported. Notes on this clone: Its antigen is not known.

Findings of the study overall: Naive CD4 clonotypes overlapped across a few donors at approximately 5.3%. Sorted-subset sequencing was shown by rarefaction to be incomplete despite large depth.

As processed by the authors: Filtering differed since immunoSEQ provided only junctions, with no quality scores. Sequencing used immunoSEQ multiplex PCR; TCRdb keeps in-frame clones, though not all of them. V and J calls and clone size are copied from that table; D and trimming were computed from the DNA. The sample carries over 2 million clones, under 95% recorded once. Germline V gene sequence: CDR1 MNHEY, CDR2 SVGAGI. Between the trimmed V and J ends, which lost 3 bases and 2 bases, there was a span of 11 bases. The CDR3 length is 15 residues. The TCR was taken from a man younger than 35 in good health. Some clones in this sample may be carry-over from other donors' samples. The J gene is TRBJ1-3, the V gene TRBV6-5; D not resolved. Sample: naive CD4+ T cells from PBMCs. Subset in this sample: CD45RA+ positively selected. CDR3 amino acids: CASSYGVGPGNTIYF. The CDR3 region has the DNA TGTGCCAGCAGTTATGGAGTAGGGCCTGGAAACACCATATATTTT.